The 20 T cell receptor beta chains below all came from one sample that was sequenced in a study of blood T cell repertoires in COVID-19. Here immunoSEQ multiplex PCR was the method, and the copy in TCRdb shows in-frame clones only, minus some. The sample contains over 70,000 clones, roughly three quarters of which appear only once. The material sequenced was peripheral blood. The receptors come from a woman older than 75 with acute or convalescent COVID-19.

The genes are TRBV29-1 and TRBJ2-5; 7 bases map to TRBD1. The CDR3 is made up of 13 amino acids. Trimming at V came to 3 bases and at J to 4 bases, leaving 5 bases not matched to a gene. Germline V lookup: CDR1 SQVTM, CDR2 ANQGSEA. This CDR3 reads CSVDRDSRETQYF. The CDR3 region has the DNA TGCAGCGTTGACCGGGACAGTCGAGAGACCCAGTACTTC.

This clone was counted many times. The chain couples TRBV2 to TRBJ1-2; D call uncertain. CDR3 length: 14 residues. Germline assignment: CDR1 SNHLY and CDR2 FYNNEI. Trimming shortened V by 0 bases and J by 0 bases, and 5 bases separated the two germline ends. CDR3 sequence: CASSEAPANYGYTF. The CDR3 DNA sequence: TGTGCCAGCAGTGAAGCGCCAGCTAACTATGGCTACACCTTC.

This sequence joins TRBV30 and TRBJ1-3; D remains ambiguous. The CDR3 covers 11 residues. Germline CDR1 GTSNPN, CDR2 SVGIG (reference sequence). Trimming left V 7 bases short and J 4 bases short, with 8 bases between. Here the CDR3 reads CAYEEGNTIYF. CDR3 nucleotides: TGTGCCTACGAGGAGGGAAACACCATATATTTT.

CDR3 bases: TGTGCCAGCAGCCGTACCGGACAGGGACTCACTGAAGCTTTCTTT. The encoded protein is CASSRTGQGLTEAFF. The rearrangement uses TRBV7-2 and TRBJ1-1; 8 bases agree with TRBD1. This CDR3 comprises 15 residues. Losses at the gene ends were 5 bases for V and 4 bases for J; bases not matched to a gene: 9. CDR1 is SGHTA and CDR2 is FQGNSA in the germline V gene.

This chain connects TRBV30 to TRBJ1-3; the D is unclear. The germline CDR1 and CDR2 sequences are GTSNPN and SVGIG (reference sequence). This CDR3 has 13 residues. V gave up 0 bases and J gave up 4 bases, with 7 bases separating them. The CDR3 is CAWSVLYGNTIYF. CDR3 nucleotides: TGTGCCTGGAGTGTACTCTACGGAAACACCATATATTTT.

This clone was detected a few times. The J gene is TRBJ2-3, the V gene TRBV7-9, with 10 bases that match TRBD2. Trimming took 3 bases from V and 1 from J; bases not matched to a gene: 7. The germline CDR1 and CDR2 sequences are SEHNR and FQNEAQ (reference sequence). The CDR3 spans 17 residues. CDR3 DNA: TGTGCCAGCAGCTTTGGAGCGGGAGGGCTACGCACAGATACGCAGTATTTT. This translates into CASSFGAGGLRTDTQYF.

The chain is built from TRBV11-1 and TRBJ2-1; D call uncertain. The V end was cut by 3 bases, the J end by 12 bases, with 9 bases between. Germline lookup yields CDR1 SGHAT and CDR2 FQDESV (reference sequence). This CDR3 spans 11 amino acids. The CDR3 DNA is TGTGCCAGCAGCTTTGGGTCAGGGCAGTTCTTC. Protein sequence: CASSFGSGQFF.

This chain joins TRBV18 and TRBJ2-1, with 10 bases that match TRBD1. The CDR3 covers 16 residues. Looked up from germline, CDR1 is KGHSH and CDR2 is LQKENI. J was trimmed by 6 bases and V by 0 bases; bases with no gene match: 5. CDR3 in amino acids: CASSPPGDRGSNEQFF. DNA for the CDR3: TGTGCCAGCTCACCACCGGGGGACAGGGGCTCCAATGAGCAGTTCTTC.

The V call is TRBV10-3, the J call TRBJ2-5, with D perhaps TRBD2 (7 bases). The V gene lost 6 bases and the J gene lost 5 bases, with 13 bases spanning the gap. CDR3 size: 13 residues. From germline, CDR1 is ENHRY and CDR2 SYGVKD. The DNA for the CDR3 is TGTGCCATCAGGGAGGGGGGGGATGAGACCCAGTACTTC. Its protein is CAIREGGDETQYF.

This chain connects TRBV27 to TRBJ2-5; weak D call: TRBD2 (6 bases). Deletions cut 3 bases from V and 7 bases from J, with 9 bases between. The CDR3 runs 12 residues. Germline-derived CDR1 and CDR2 are MNHEY and SMNVEV (reference sequence). Here the CDR3 DNA reads TGTGCCAGCAGTTTCTCCGGGGGGACCCAGTACTTC. Amino acid sequence: CASSFSGGTQYF.

This chain connects TRBV5-8 to TRBJ2-1; 14 bases map to TRBD2. Germline loops: CDR1 SGHTS, CDR2 YDEGEE. This CDR3 comprises 17 residues. Germline trimming cut 4 bases from V and 8 bases from J; bases unmatched to any gene: 11. The DNA of the CDR3 is TGTGCCAGCAGCCTGGGGACTAGCGGGAGCAGAAGGGATGAGCAGTTCTTC. As protein: CASSLGTSGSRRDEQFF.

The chain is built from TRBV27 and TRBJ1-3; D is unresolved. Germline V gives CDR1 MNHEY, CDR2 SMNVEV (reference sequence). V dropped 8 bases and J dropped 0 bases, with 11 bases sitting between them. CDR3 length: 14 amino acids. CDR3 residues: CASQALGSGNTIYF. DNA for the CDR3: TGTGCCAGCCAGGCCCTGGGCTCTGGAAACACCATATATTTT.

The chain carries TRBV5-4 and TRBJ2-5; TRBD1 is a possible D gene (5 bases). This CDR3 comprises 14 residues. CDR1 and CDR2 from the germline V gene are SGHNT and YYREEE (reference sequence). Trimming took 0 bases from V and 2 from J, leaving 8 bases between them. CDR3 loop: CASSLAGSQETQYF. The CDR3 DNA follows: TGTGCCAGCAGCTTGGCAGGGTCGCAAGAGACCCAGTACTTC.

The table lists this clone with a few counts. The chain uses TRBV19 and TRBJ1-5; a weak D match, TRBD1 (6 bases). CDR3 size: 16 residues. The germline gives CDR1 LNHDA, CDR2 SQIVND (reference sequence). V was clipped by 2 bases and J by 1 base, with 12 bases between them. The DNA of the CDR3 is TGTGCCAGTAGTATACGGGGGGCGTCGAGCAATCAGCCCCAGCATTTT. Its translation is CASSIRGASSNQPQHF.

V usage is TRBV5-1 and J usage is TRBJ2-2, with unresolved D. This CDR3 has 16 residues. V was cut by 0 bases and J by 0 bases, with 9 bases left in between. The V gene's germline CDR1 is SGHRS and CDR2 YFSETQ. The CDR3: CASSLGQIANTGELFF. The DNA for the CDR3 is TGCGCCAGCAGCTTGGGGCAAATCGCGAACACCGGGGAGCTGTTTTTT.

V gene TRBV11-3 combines with J gene TRBJ2-1; 8 bases fit TRBD1. The CDR3 is 13 amino acids. After removal of 5 bases from V and 4 bases from J, the junction contained 1 base not matched to a gene. Germline lookup yields CDR1 SGHNT and CDR2 YENEEA. The CDR3: CASSTGGYNEQFF. CDR3 DNA sequence: TGTGCCAGCAGCACAGGGGGTTACAATGAGCAGTTCTTC.

This clone was observed once. The CDR3 reads CASSPGQGVDYGYTF. The CDR3 DNA follows: TGTGCCAGCTCACCGGGACAGGGGGTCGACTATGGCTACACCTTC. This chain joins TRBV18 and TRBJ1-2; 11 positions match TRBD1. This CDR3 has 15 amino acids. The germline V gene encodes CDR1 KGHSH and CDR2 LQKENI. Trimming took 3 bases from V and 3 from J; bases not matched to a gene: 3. Full variable domain (remainder filled in from reference TRBV18 and TRBJ1-2): NAGVMQNPRHLVRRRGQEARLRCSPMKGHSHVYWYRQLPEEGLKFMVYLQKENIIDESGMPKERFSAEFPKEGPSILRIQQVVRGDSAAYFCASSPGQGVDYGYTFGSGTRLTVV.

This clone appeared a single time. The gene calls are TRBV7-6 and TRBJ1-2, with unresolved D. V lost 5 bases to trimming and J lost 6 bases, with 19 bases between them. The CDR3 is 15 amino acids. Germline assignment: CDR1 SGHVS and CDR2 FNYEAQ. CDR3: CASSRSGGETDGYTF. In DNA form, the CDR3 reads TGTGCCAGCAGCCGATCTGGCGGGGAAACGGATGGCTACACCTTC.

In DNA, the CDR3 is TGTGCCAGCAGCCAAAGAGGCGGGAGCGAGACCCAGTACTTC. This codes for CASSQRGGSETQYF. The J gene is TRBJ2-5, the V gene TRBV3-1 (or the pseudogene TRBV3-2), with 7 bases matching TRBD2. Germline trimming cut 2 bases from V and 5 bases from J; bases unmatched to any gene: 5. Germline CDR1 LGHDT, CDR2 YNNKEL (reference sequence). The CDR3 spans 14 residues.

The sample holds a few counts of this clone. The chain joins TRBV29-1 to TRBJ2-2; 14 bases map to TRBD2. CDR1 and CDR2 from the germline V gene are SQVTM and ANQGSEA. The length of the CDR3 is 17 residues. The V and J ends lost 3 bases and 6 bases, in that order; junction bases with no gene match: 9. CDR3 in DNA: TGCAGCGTTGAGTTAATGGGACTAGCGGGGGTTCCCGGGGAGCTGTTTTTT. It is translated as CSVELMGLAGVPGELFF.